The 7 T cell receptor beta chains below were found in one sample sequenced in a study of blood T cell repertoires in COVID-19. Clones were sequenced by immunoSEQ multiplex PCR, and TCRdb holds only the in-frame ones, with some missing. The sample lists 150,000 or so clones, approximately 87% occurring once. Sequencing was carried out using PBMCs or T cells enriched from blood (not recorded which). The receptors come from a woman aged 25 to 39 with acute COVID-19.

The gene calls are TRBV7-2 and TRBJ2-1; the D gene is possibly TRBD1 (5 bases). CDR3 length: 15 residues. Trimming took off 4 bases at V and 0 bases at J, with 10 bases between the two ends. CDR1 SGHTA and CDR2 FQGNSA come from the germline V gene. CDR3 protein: CASSSRVSSYNEQFF. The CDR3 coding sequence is TGTGCCAGCAGCTCCAGGGTTAGCTCCTACAATGAGCAGTTCTTC.

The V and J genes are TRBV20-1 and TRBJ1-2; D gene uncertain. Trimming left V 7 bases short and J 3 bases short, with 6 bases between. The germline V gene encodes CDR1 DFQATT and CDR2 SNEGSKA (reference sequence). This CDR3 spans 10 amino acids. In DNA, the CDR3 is TGCAGTGTCCCAGACTATGGCTACACCTTC. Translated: CSVPDYGYTF.

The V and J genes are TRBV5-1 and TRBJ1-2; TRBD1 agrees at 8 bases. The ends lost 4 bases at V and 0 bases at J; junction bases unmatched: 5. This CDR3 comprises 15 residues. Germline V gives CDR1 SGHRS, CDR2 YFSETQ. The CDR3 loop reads CASSILTGANYGYTF. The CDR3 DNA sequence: TGCGCCAGCAGCATCCTGACAGGGGCTAACTATGGCTACACCTTC.

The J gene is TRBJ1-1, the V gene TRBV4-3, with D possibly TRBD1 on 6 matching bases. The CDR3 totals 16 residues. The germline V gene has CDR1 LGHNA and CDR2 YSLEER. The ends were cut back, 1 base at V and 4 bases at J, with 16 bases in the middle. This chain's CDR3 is CASSQVRRKGVTEAFF. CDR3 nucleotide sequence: TGCGCCAGCAGCCAAGTAAGACGGAAGGGGGTCACTGAAGCTTTCTTT.

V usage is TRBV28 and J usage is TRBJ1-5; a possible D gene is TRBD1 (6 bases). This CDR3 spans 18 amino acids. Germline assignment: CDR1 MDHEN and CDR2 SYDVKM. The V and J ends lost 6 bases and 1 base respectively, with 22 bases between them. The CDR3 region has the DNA TGTGCCAGCAGCCGACTCAAGATGACAGGCGGGAGCAATCAGCCCCAGCATTTT. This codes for CASSRLKMTGGSNQPQHF.

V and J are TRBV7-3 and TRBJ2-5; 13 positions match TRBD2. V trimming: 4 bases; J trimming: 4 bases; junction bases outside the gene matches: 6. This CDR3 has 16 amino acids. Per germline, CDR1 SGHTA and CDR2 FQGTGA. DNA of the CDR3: TGTGCCAGCAGCTCCGGACTAGCGGGGGCCCCAGAGACCCAGTACTTC. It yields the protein CASSSGLAGAPETQYF.

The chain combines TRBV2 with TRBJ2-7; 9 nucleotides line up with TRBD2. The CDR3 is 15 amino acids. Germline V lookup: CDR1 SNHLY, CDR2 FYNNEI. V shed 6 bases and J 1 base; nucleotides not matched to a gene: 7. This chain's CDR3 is CASRESSGGSYEQYF. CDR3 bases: TGTGCCAGCAGGGAAAGTAGCGGGGGTTCCTACGAGCAGTACTTC.